This T cell receptor beta chain was profiled in a study of shared clonotypes between healthy human individuals. V gave up 4 bases and J gave up 10 bases; unmatched junction bases: 8. Germline V gene lookup returns CDR1 KGHSH and CDR2 LQKENI. This CDR3 has 13 amino acids. Study-wide results and limits: Rarefaction showed sorted-subset sequencing was incomplete despite large depth. Generation of non-shared clonotypes was less probable than generation of clonotypes shared by all four donors. Naive subsets usually exceeded memory subsets in estimated richness.

Measured with immunoSEQ multiplex PCR; TCRdb has only the in-frame clones, and not every one. The sample shows about 1.1 million clones, roughly 77% of them seen only once. Concerning this clone: Its cognate antigen is unknown.

V is TRBV18 and J is TRBJ1-1; 8 bases agree with TRBD1. The sequence derives from a man younger than 30 in good health. Some clones in this sample may be carry-over from other donors' samples. The material sequenced was memory CD4+ T cells from PBMCs. Noted subset: CD45RA-negative fraction. CDR3: CASSLIVRGRAFF. CDR3 nucleotide sequence: TGTGCCAGCTCACTCATAGTCAGGGGGCGAGCTTTCTTT.